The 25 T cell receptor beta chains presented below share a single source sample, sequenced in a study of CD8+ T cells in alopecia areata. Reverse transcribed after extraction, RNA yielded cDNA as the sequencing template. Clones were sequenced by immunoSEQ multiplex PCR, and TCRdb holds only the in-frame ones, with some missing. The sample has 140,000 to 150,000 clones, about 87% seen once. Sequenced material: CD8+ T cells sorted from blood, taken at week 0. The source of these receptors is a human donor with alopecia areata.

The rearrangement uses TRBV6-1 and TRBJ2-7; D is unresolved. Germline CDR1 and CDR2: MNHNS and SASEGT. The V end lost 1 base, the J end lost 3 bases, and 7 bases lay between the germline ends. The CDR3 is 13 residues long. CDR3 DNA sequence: TGTGCCAGCAGTGAAGGTTTTGGCTACGAGCAGTACTTC. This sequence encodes CASSEGFGYEQYF.

This CDR3 is CASSSPRGTSGMGDTQYF. CDR3 sequence (DNA): TGTGCCAGCAGTTCCCCGAGGGGGACTAGCGGAATGGGGGATACGCAGTATTTT. The chain has TRBV27 and TRBJ2-3; 11 nucleotides agree with TRBD2. V was clipped by 4 bases and J by 6 bases; unmatched bases: 15. The CDR3 has 18 residues. Germline V gives CDR1 MNHEY, CDR2 SMNVEV (reference sequence).

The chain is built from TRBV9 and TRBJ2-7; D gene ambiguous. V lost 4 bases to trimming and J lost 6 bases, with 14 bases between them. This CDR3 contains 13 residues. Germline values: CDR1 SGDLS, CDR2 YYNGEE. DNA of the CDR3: TGTGCCAGCAGCCCCAGGTTAGTCCCCGAGCAGTACTTC. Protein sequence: CASSPRLVPEQYF.

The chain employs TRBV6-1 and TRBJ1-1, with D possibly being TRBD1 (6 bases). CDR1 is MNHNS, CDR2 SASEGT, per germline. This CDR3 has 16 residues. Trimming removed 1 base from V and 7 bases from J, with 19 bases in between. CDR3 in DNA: TGTGCCAGCAGTGAAGGGGCAGGGGCCTTATTCGGTGAAGCTTTCTTT. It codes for CASSEGAGALFGEAFF.

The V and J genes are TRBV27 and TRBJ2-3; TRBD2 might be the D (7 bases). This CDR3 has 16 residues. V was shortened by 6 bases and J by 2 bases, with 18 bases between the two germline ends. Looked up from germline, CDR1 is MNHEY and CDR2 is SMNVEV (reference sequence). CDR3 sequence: CASSPEGGRFTDTQYF. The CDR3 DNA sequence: TGTGCCAGCAGCCCGGAGGGGGGGCGCTTCACAGATACGCAGTATTTT.

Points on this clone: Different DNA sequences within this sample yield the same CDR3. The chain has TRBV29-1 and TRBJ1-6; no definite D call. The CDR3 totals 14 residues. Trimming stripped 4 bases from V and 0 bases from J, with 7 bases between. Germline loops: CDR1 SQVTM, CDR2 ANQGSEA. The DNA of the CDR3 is TGCAGCGTTGGAGAGGGCTCCTATAATTCACCCCTCCACTTT. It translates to CSVGEGSYNSPLHF.

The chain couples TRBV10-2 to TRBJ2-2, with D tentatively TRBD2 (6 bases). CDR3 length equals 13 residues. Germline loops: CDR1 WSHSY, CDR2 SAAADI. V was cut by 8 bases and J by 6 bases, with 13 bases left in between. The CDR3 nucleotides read TGCGCCAGCGGAAGGGAGGCGTCCGGGGAGCTGTTTTTT. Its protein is CASGREASGELFF.

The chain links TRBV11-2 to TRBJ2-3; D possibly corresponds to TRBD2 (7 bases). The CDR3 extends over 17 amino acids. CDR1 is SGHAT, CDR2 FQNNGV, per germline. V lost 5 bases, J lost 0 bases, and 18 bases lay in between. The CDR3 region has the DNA TGTGCCAGCAGCCTAGGAACGGGGGGCATTAGCACAGATACGCAGTATTTT. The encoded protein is CASSLGTGGISTDTQYF.

CDR3 DNA: TGTGCCAGCAGCTTCAAGCGGGAGGGCCGTGATGAGCAGTTCTTC. Amino acid sequence: CASSFKREGRDEQFF. This sequence joins TRBV7-3 and TRBJ2-1; 10 bases match TRBD2. The V segment lost 3 bases and the J segment 8 bases; nucleotides outside the gene matches: 7. The CDR3 runs to 15 residues. Germline loops: CDR1 SGHTA, CDR2 FQGTGA.

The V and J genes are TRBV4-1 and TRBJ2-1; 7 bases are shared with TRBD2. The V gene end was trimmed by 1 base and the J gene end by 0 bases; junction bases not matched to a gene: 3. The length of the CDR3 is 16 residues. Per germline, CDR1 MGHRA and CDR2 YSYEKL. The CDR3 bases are TGCGCCAGCAGCCAAGTAAGCGGGGTCTCCTACAATGAGCAGTTCTTC. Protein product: CASSQVSGVSYNEQFF.

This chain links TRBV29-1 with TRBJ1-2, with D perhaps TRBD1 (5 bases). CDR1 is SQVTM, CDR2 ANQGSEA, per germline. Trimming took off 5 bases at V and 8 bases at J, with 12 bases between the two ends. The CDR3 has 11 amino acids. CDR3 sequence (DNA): TGCAGCGTTTTATGGGGGGACGGCTACACCTTC. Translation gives CSVLWGDGYTF.

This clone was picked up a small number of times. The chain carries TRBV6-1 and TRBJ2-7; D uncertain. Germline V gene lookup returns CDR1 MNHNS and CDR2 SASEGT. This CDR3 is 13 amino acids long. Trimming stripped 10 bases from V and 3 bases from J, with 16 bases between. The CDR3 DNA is TGTGCCATCCGGGCTGAGAGCAGCTACGAGCAGTACTTC. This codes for CAIRAESSYEQYF.

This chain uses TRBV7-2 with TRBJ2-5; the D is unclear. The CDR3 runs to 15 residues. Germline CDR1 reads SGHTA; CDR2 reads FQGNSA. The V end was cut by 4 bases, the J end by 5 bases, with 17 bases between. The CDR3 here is CASSSTGNTGETQYF. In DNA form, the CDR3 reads TGTGCCAGCAGCTCCACTGGAAACACCGGGGAGACCCAGTACTTC.

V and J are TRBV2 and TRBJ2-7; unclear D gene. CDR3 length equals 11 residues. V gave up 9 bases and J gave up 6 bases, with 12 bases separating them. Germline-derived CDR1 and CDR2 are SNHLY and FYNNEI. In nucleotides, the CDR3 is TGTGCCAGTCGAACCCGATTCGAGCAGTACTTC. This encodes CASRTRFEQYF.

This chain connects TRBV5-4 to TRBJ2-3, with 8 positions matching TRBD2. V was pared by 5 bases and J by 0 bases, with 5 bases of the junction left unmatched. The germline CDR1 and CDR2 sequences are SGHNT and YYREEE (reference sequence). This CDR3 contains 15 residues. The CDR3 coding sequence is TGTGCCAGCAGGGACCGGGAGGGAAGCACAGATACGCAGTATTTT. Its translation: CASRDREGSTDTQYF.

The CDR3 loop reads CASSLDISNYGYTF. The DNA for the CDR3 is TGTGCCAGCAGCTTGGACATCTCTAACTATGGCTACACCTTC. V gene TRBV7-9 combines with J gene TRBJ1-2, with D possibly TRBD1 on 5 matching bases. V was clipped by 3 bases and J by 0 bases, with 8 bases between them. Per germline, CDR1 SEHNR and CDR2 FQNEAQ (reference sequence). The CDR3 covers 14 residues.

The CDR3 region is CASILWGERGNEQFF. The DNA for the CDR3 is TGTGCCAGCATTCTCTGGGGGGAGAGAGGGAATGAGCAGTTCTTC. This sequence joins TRBV27 and TRBJ2-1; D might be TRBD2 (6 bases). The ends were cut back, 7 bases at V and 7 bases at J, with 20 bases in the middle. The length of the CDR3 is 15 residues. CDR1 MNHEY and CDR2 SMNVEV come from the germline V gene (reference sequence).

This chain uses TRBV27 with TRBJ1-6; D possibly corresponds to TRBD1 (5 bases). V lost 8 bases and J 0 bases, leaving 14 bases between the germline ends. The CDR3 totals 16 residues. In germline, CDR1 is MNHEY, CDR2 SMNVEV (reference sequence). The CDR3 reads CASRGRPSSYNSPLHF. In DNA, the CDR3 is TGTGCCAGCCGGGGCCGACCCAGCTCCTATAATTCACCCCTCCACTTT.

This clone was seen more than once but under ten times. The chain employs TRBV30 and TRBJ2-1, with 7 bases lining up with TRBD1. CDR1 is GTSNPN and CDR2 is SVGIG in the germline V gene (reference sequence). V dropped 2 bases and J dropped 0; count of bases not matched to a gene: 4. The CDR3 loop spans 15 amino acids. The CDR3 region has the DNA TGTGCCTGGAGTTGGGACAGTAGCTCCTACAATGAGCAGTTCTTC. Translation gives CAWSWDSSSYNEQFF.

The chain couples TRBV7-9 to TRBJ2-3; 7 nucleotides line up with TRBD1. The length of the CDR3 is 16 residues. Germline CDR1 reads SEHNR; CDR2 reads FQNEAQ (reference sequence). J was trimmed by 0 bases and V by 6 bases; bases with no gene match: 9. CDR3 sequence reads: CASSSTDRVSTDTQYF. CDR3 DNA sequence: TGTGCCAGCAGTTCCACTGACAGGGTTAGCACAGATACGCAGTATTTT.

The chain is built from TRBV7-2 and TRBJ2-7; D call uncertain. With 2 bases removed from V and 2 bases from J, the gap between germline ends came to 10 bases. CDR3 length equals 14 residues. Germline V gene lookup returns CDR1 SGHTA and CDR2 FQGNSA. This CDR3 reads CASSLLPDAYEQYF. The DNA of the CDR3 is TGTGCCAGCAGCTTATTACCGGACGCCTACGAGCAGTACTTC.

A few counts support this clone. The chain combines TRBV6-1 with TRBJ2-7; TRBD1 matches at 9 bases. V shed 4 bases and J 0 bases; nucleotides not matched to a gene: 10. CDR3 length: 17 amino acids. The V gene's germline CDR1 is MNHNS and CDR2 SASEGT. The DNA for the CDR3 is TGTGCCAGCAGTGGGTCCCGGGACAGGGAGAGCTCCTACGAGCAGTACTTC. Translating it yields CASSGSRDRESSYEQYF.

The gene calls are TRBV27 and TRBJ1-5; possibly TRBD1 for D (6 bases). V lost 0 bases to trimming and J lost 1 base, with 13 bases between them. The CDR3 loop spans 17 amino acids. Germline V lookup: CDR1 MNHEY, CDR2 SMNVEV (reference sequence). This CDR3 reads CASSLSGRGRSNQPQHF. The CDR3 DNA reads TGTGCCAGCAGTTTATCGGGCAGGGGTCGGAGCAATCAGCCCCAGCATTTT.

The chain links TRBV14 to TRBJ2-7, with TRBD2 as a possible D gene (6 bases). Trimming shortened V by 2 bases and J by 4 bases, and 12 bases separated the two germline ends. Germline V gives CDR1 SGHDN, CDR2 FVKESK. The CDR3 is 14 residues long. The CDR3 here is CASSQFGSGYEQYF. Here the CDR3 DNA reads TGTGCCAGCAGCCAATTCGGGAGTGGGTACGAGCAGTACTTC.

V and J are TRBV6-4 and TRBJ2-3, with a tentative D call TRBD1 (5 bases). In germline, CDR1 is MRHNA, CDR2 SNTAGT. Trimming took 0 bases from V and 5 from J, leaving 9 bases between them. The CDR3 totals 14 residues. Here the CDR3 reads CASSDSGLGDTQYF. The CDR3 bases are TGTGCCAGCAGTGACTCGGGGCTCGGAGATACGCAGTATTTT.